This record concerns one T cell receptor (beta chain) sequence. Its target is not known. Using immunoSEQ multiplex PCR, the repertoire was profiled, and TCRdb retains in-frame clones only, with some absent. The sample has 170,000 or so clones, approximately 83% seen once. The data derive from a study of cytomegalovirus exposure and HLA in healthy donors. Whole-study results and caveats: In vitro confirmation showed three CMV-associated chains to be CMV antigen specific. There were around 160 TCR beta chains listed as cytomegalovirus-associated.

V was clipped by 8 bases and J by 3 bases, with 14 bases between them. The CDR3 extends over 13 amino acids. Germline V gives CDR1 MDHEN, CDR2 SYDVKM. This receptor was identified in a woman younger than 35 in good health and CMV-seropositive. Sequenced: PBMCs. The J gene is TRBJ2-7, the V gene TRBV28, with D possibly being TRBD2 (6 bases). Here the CDR3 DNA reads TGTGCCAGCCGCGGGGTGGGGTACTACGAGCAGTACTTC. Protein product: CASRGVGYYEQYF.